One sample yielded the 15 T cell receptor beta chains listed below, sequenced in a study of identical twins. TCRdb analysed the 5' RACE reads with MiXCR anew, one entry per CDR3 protein. Counted here are roughly 290,000 distinct CDR3 sequences, roughly 8.6% occurring once; the ten biggest clones make up roughly 2.1%. These data were also reused for a study on yellow fever vaccine responses in identical twins.

Sequenced material: memory (CD45RO+) T cells sorted from blood. The receptors come from a young woman in good health.

On this clonotype: Being one base from a much bigger clone, this may be a read error. The chain uses TRBV28 and TRBJ2-2; tentative D call: TRBD1 (6 bases). Germline lookup yields CDR1 MDHEN and CDR2 SYDVKM. The CDR3 is 13 residues long. This chain's CDR3 is CASSWTVTWELFF. DNA for the CDR3: TGTGCCAGCAGTTGGACAGTCACCTGGGAGCTGTTTTTT.

This clonotype came up a few times. The V and J genes are TRBV29-1 and TRBJ1-1; D uncertain. V gave up 1 base and J gave up 11 bases, with 11 bases separating them. The CDR3 consists of 11 residues. CDR1 SQVTM and CDR2 ANQGSEA come from the germline V gene. The CDR3 sequence is CSVEVIARAFF. The DNA for the CDR3 is TGCAGCGTTGAAGTAATCGCTCGGGCTTTCTTT.

The J gene is TRBJ2-3, the V gene TRBV9; D is tentatively TRBD1 or TRBD2 (6 bases each). The CDR3 has 14 amino acids. Per germline, CDR1 SGDLS and CDR2 YYNGEE. The germline V and J ends were trimmed by 5 bases and 6 bases, with 16 bases remaining between them. The DNA for the CDR3 is TGTGCCAGCAGTCAGCTAGGAGGGGGTGATACGCAGTATTTT. Its translation is CASSQLGGGDTQYF.

J is TRBJ2-5 and V is TRBV27, with unresolved D. The V gene's germline CDR1 is MNHEY and CDR2 SMNVEV (reference sequence). Between the trimmed V and J ends, which lost 2 bases and 5 bases, there was a span of 9 bases. The CDR3 is 13 residues long. The CDR3 region has the DNA TGTGCCAGCAGTTTACAGGTCGCGGAGACCCAGTACTTC. This encodes CASSLQVAETQYF.

This clonotype has a count of ten or more. This rearrangement joins TRBV10-3 to TRBJ2-4, with D possibly matching TRBD1 (6 bases). Germline assignment: CDR1 ENHRY and CDR2 SYGVKD. V dropped 0 bases and J dropped 6 bases, with 12 bases sitting between them. The CDR3 has 15 residues. The CDR3 DNA follows: TGTGCCATCAGTGAGTCAAACAGGGCGGGAAACATTCAGTACTTC. Amino acid sequence: CAISESNRAGNIQYF.

In its sample, this clonotype was seen many times. The chain uses TRBV20-1 and TRBJ2-3; no clear D gene. This CDR3 has 12 amino acids. The V and J ends lost 6 bases and 4 bases respectively, with 11 bases between them. Germline V gene data show CDR1 as DFQATT and CDR2 as SNEGSKA (reference sequence). The CDR3: CSASGLADTQYF. The CDR3 nucleotides read TGCAGTGCGTCCGGGCTGGCAGATACGCAGTATTTT.

This clonotype was counted between two and nine times. The V and J genes are TRBV11-1 and TRBJ2-2, with a weak D call TRBD2 (6 bases). CDR1 SGHAT and CDR2 FQDESV come from the germline V gene (reference sequence). This CDR3 is 16 amino acids long. V dropped 5 bases and J dropped 4 bases, with 17 bases sitting between them. The CDR3 bases are TGTGCCAGCAGCCAGCGCAGGGACTTAATCACCGGGGAGCTGTTTTTT. It codes for CASSQRRDLITGELFF.

This clonotype turned up a few times. The gene calls are TRBV7-8 and TRBJ2-1; D remains unclear. CDR1 is SGHVS and CDR2 is FQNEAQ in the germline V gene. CDR3 size: 15 residues. V dropped 0 bases and J dropped 1 base, with 7 bases sitting between them. CDR3 residues: CASSLAGYSYNEQFF. CDR3 DNA sequence: TGTGCCAGCAGCTTAGCGGGCTATTCCTACAATGAGCAGTTCTTC.

Only a few counts were recorded for this clonotype. The chain links TRBV18 to TRBJ2-7; TRBD1 is a possible D gene (5 bases). Looked up from germline, CDR1 is KGHSH and CDR2 is LQKENI. The CDR3 sequence is 15 residues long. The V gene lost 0 bases and the J gene lost 4 bases, with 13 bases spanning the gap. In DNA, the CDR3 is TGTGCCAGCTCACCACCGGCTGGACAAACGTACGAGCAGTACTTC. Protein: CASSPPAGQTYEQYF.

This rearrangement joins TRBV24-1 to TRBJ2-2, with D possibly matching TRBD2 (5 bases). Germline V gene lookup returns CDR1 KGHDR and CDR2 SFDVKD. Trimming shortened V by 5 bases and J by 3 bases, and 15 bases separated the two germline ends. This CDR3 comprises 16 residues. CDR3 nucleotide sequence: TGTGCCACCAGTGGGCGGGCGGATTTTTACACCGGGGAGCTGTTTTTT. It yields the protein CATSGRADFYTGELFF.

The chain combines TRBV29-1 with TRBJ1-2, with 8 nucleotides matching TRBD1. Germline CDR1 reads SQVTM; CDR2 reads ANQGSEA. V was clipped by 5 bases and J by 4 bases; unmatched bases: 9. The CDR3 has 14 amino acids. The CDR3: CSVNTGTGFYGYTF. The CDR3 nucleotides are TGCAGCGTTAATACCGGGACAGGATTCTATGGCTACACCTTC.

This CDR3 is CASLGHNYEQYF. The CDR3 region has the DNA TGTGCCAGCCTCGGGCACAACTACGAGCAGTACTTC. The V and J genes are TRBV6-9 and TRBJ2-7, with D hard to call. The CDR3 is made up of 12 amino acids. Trimming left V 8 bases short and J 3 bases short, with 11 bases between. CDR1 is MNHGY and CDR2 is SVAAGI in the germline V gene.

The chain carries TRBV5-8 and TRBJ1-5; D is perhaps TRBD1 (6 bases). Germline assignment: CDR1 SGHTS and CDR2 YDEGEE. The V end lost 2 bases, the J end lost 2 bases, and 14 bases lay between the germline ends. This CDR3 region has 16 residues. The CDR3 protein is CASSFRLSGGNQPQHF. CDR3 nucleotide sequence: TGTGCCAGCAGCTTTCGACTCTCAGGGGGCAATCAGCCCCAGCATTTT.

This clonotype was observed at least ten times. V gene TRBV7-8 combines with J gene TRBJ1-5, with D unclear. From germline, CDR1 is SGHVS and CDR2 FQNEAQ. V was trimmed by 1 base and J by 7 bases, leaving 11 bases between them. The CDR3 contains 14 residues. This CDR3 is CASSLGAVKQPQHF. CDR3 sequence (DNA): TGTGCCAGCAGCTTAGGGGCAGTGAAACAGCCCCAGCATTTT.

At least ten counts were recorded for this clonotype. The chain carries TRBV12-3 or TRBV12-4 and TRBJ1-2; D not resolved. V dropped 0 bases and J dropped 4 bases, with 6 bases sitting between them. The CDR3 runs 13 residues. The CDR3 loop reads CASSLADGYGYTF. CDR3 sequence (DNA): TGTGCCAGCAGTTTAGCGGACGGCTATGGCTACACCTTC.